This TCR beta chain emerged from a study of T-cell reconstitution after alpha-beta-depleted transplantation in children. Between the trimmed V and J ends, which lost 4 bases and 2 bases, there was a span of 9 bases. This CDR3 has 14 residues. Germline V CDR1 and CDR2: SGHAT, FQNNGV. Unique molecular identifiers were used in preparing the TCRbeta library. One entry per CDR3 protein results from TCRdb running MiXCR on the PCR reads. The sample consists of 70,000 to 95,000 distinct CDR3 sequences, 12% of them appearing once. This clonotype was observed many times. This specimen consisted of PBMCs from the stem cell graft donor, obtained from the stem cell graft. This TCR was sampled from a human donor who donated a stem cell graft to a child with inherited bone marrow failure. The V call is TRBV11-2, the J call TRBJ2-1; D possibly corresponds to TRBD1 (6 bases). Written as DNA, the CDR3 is TGTGCCAGCAGCTCCAGGGGACCCTACAATGAGCAGTTCTTC. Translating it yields CASSSRGPYNEQFF.